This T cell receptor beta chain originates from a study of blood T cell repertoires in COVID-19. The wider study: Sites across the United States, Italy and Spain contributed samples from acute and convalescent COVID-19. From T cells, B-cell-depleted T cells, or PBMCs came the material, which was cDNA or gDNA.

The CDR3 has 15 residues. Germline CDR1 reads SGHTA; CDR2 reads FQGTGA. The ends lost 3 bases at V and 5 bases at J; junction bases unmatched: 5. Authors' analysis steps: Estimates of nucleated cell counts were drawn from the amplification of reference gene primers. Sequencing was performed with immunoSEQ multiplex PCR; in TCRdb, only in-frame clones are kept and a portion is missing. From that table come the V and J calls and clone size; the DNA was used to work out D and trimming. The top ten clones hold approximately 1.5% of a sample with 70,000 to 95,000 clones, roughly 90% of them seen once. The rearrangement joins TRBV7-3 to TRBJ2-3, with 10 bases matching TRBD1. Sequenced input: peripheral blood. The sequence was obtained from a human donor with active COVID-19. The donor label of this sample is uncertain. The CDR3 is CASSFGQGELDTQYF. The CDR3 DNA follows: TGTGCCAGCAGCTTTGGACAGGGGGAGTTAGATACGCAGTATTTT.